These 25 T cell receptor beta chains originate from one sample sequenced in a study of T-cell memory formation after mild COVID-19. Each CDR3 protein gets one entry after TCRdb re-called the 5' RACE reads with MiXCR. The data hold 250,000 to 350,000 distinct CDR3 sequences, with 16% observed a single time. Sequences were obtained from PBMCs or a T cell subset sorted from them (not recorded which). Receptor source: a man aged 18 to 30 who had mild COVID-19 (a few samples of this study predate the infection). Cell type and time point are not known.

The chain employs TRBV7-9 and TRBJ2-1, with TRBD2 matching 7 bases. In germline, CDR1 is SEHNR, CDR2 FQNEAQ (reference sequence). Unmatched junction bases numbered 9, after V lost 6 bases and J lost 7 bases. The CDR3 is 14 residues long. Here the CDR3 reads CASSYPGGGNEQFF. For the CDR3, the DNA is TGTGCCAGCAGTTACCCCGGGGGAGGGAATGAGCAGTTCTTC.

The V gene is TRBV12-5, the J gene TRBJ2-7; D gene uncertain. V was trimmed by 3 bases and J by 5 bases, leaving 5 bases between them. The germline V gene has CDR1 LGHNT and CDR2 FRNRAP. The CDR3 has 11 residues. For the CDR3, the DNA is TGTGCTAGTGGTTTCCTCGACGAGCAGTACTTC. It specifies CASGFLDEQYF.

In this sample, this clonotype turned up a few times. This chain uses TRBV5-1 with TRBJ1-1, with a weak D call TRBD1 (6 bases). V lost 4 bases and J 1 base, leaving 14 bases between the germline ends. CDR3 size: 15 residues. The germline CDR1 and CDR2 sequences are SGHRS and YFSETQ. CDR3: CASSRAGTQNTEAFF. CDR3 nucleotides: TGCGCCAGCAGCCGCGCCGGGACACAGAACACTGAAGCTTTCTTT.

The genes are TRBV15 and TRBJ2-7, with TRBD2 matching 10 bases. Germline CDR1 reads LNHNV; CDR2 reads YYDKDF (reference sequence). CDR3 length: 15 residues. The ends lost 1 base at V and 5 bases at J; junction bases unmatched: 5. This CDR3 reads CATSRGSGGAHEQYF. For the CDR3, the DNA is TGTGCCACCAGCAGAGGAAGCGGGGGGGCCCACGAGCAGTACTTC.

This chain links TRBV6-2 or TRBV6-3 with TRBJ1-5; D unclear. V lost 5 bases and J 2 bases, leaving 10 bases between the germline ends. CDR1 is MNHEY and CDR2 is SVGEGT in the germline V gene. The CDR3 is made up of 14 amino acids. CDR3 amino acids: CASSGSIGNQPQHF. Here the CDR3 DNA reads TGTGCCAGCAGTGGTTCAATAGGCAATCAGCCCCAGCATTTT.

This clonotype was counted only a few times. The rearrangement links TRBV4-1 to TRBJ2-7; D remains ambiguous. The CDR3 extends over 13 amino acids. Trimming removed 8 bases at V and 6 bases at J, with 17 bases between. CDR1 is MGHRA and CDR2 is YSYEKL in the germline V gene. In DNA, the CDR3 is TGCGCCAGCGGAAAAGGAAGCTGGGGCGAGCAGTACTTC. This codes for CASGKGSWGEQYF.

J is TRBJ2-3 and V is TRBV5-5, with D tentatively TRBD1 or TRBD2 (5 bases each). There are 15 residues in the CDR3. V lost 10 bases and J lost 3, with 21 bases in between. The germline V gene has CDR1 SGHKS and CDR2 YYEKEE (reference sequence). In nucleotides, the CDR3 is TGTGCCTCAACGGCGGGTAGGGGATGGACAGATACGCAGTATTTT. Protein product: CASTAGRGWTDTQYF. The whole variable domain, filled in from reference TRBV5-5 and TRBJ2-3, reads DAGVTQSPTHLIKTRGQQVTLRCSPISGHKSVSWYQQVLGQGPQFIFQYYEKEERGRGNFPDRFSARQFPNYSSELNVNALLLGDSALYLCASTAGRGWTDTQYFGPGTRLTVL.

There are a few counts of this clonotype. The chain couples TRBV28 to TRBJ2-1, with 9 bases identical to TRBD2. V trimming: 2 bases; J trimming: 2 bases; junction bases outside the gene matches: 4. The CDR3 is 16 amino acids. Germline V gives CDR1 MDHEN, CDR2 SYDVKM. The CDR3 DNA reads TGTGCCAGCAGTTTACCGGAGCGGGGGGCCTACAATGAGCAGTTCTTC. Translated, it gives CASSLPERGAYNEQFF.

This clonotype was counted only a few times. The chain links TRBV12-3 or TRBV12-4 to TRBJ2-1; D is tentatively TRBD1 or TRBD2 (5 bases each). Trimming shortened V by 7 bases and J by 9 bases, and 19 bases separated the two germline ends. The CDR3 is made up of 14 amino acids. CDR3 coding DNA: TGTGCCAGCACCCTATTGGGACCGTCGGGTGAGCAGTTCTTC. Protein: CASTLLGPSGEQFF.

In this sample, this clonotype turned up a few times. The chain couples TRBV18 to TRBJ2-5; no clear D gene. The CDR3 is made up of 13 amino acids. CDR1 is KGHSH, CDR2 LQKENI, per germline. The germline V and J ends were trimmed by 0 bases and 4 bases, with 6 bases remaining between them. CDR3 sequence: CASSPPLRETQYF. As DNA, the CDR3 is TGTGCCAGCTCACCACCGTTAAGAGAGACCCAGTACTTC. The full variable domain, its missing parts supplied by reference TRBV18 and TRBJ2-5, is NAGVMQNPRHLVRRRGQEARLRCSPMKGHSHVYWYRQLPEEGLKFMVYLQKENIIDESGMPKERFSAEFPKEGPSILRIQQVVRGDSAAYFCASSPPLRETQYFGPGTRLLVL.

The rearrangement joins TRBV7-9 to TRBJ2-1; D is possibly TRBD1 (5 bases). Germline CDR1 is SEHNR and CDR2 is FQNEAQ (reference sequence). V was clipped by 5 bases and J by 3 bases, with 14 bases between them. This CDR3 has 15 amino acids. The CDR3 DNA follows: TGTGCCAGCAGCCCCGCAGTGGACAACTACAATGAGCAGTTCTTC. Its translation: CASSPAVDNYNEQFF. Full variable domain (outside the CDR3, taken from reference TRBV7-9 and TRBJ2-1): DTGVSQNPRHKITKRGQNVTFRCDPISEHNRLYWYRQTLGQGPEFLTYFQNEAQLEKSRLLSDRFSAERPKGSFSTLEIQRTEQGDSAMYLCASSPAVDNYNEQFFGPGTRLTVL.

Ten or more counts support this clonotype. The chain couples TRBV5-1 to TRBJ1-1; 10 bases agree with TRBD1. V dropped 4 bases and J dropped 2; count of bases not matched to a gene: 8. The CDR3 is 16 residues long. The germline CDR1 and CDR2 sequences are SGHRS and YFSETQ. CDR3 in amino acids: CASSPDRGQLNTEAFF. CDR3 nucleotide sequence: TGCGCCAGCAGCCCTGACAGGGGGCAACTAAACACTGAAGCTTTCTTT.

The table lists this clonotype with a few counts. V usage is TRBV7-9 and J usage is TRBJ1-5; D perhaps matches TRBD1 (5 bases). This CDR3 spans 14 amino acids. Germline lookup yields CDR1 SEHNR and CDR2 FQNEAQ (reference sequence). V was clipped by 4 bases and J by 5 bases, with 12 bases between them. This CDR3 reads CASSSTLGDQPQHF. In nucleotides, the CDR3 is TGTGCCAGCAGCTCGACACTGGGGGATCAGCCCCAGCATTTT. Full variable domain (outside the CDR3, taken from reference TRBV7-9 and TRBJ1-5): DTGVSQNPRHKITKRGQNVTFRCDPISEHNRLYWYRQTLGQGPEFLTYFQNEAQLEKSRLLSDRFSAERPKGSFSTLEIQRTEQGDSAMYLCASSSTLGDQPQHFGDGTRLSIL.

The chain combines TRBV7-2 with TRBJ2-7; D is unresolved. V was pared by 4 bases and J by 3 bases, with 13 bases between. This CDR3 has 14 residues. Per germline, CDR1 SGHTA and CDR2 FQGNSA. The CDR3: CASSSPGLIYEQYF. In DNA, the CDR3 is TGTGCCAGCAGCTCCCCGGGCCTGATCTACGAGCAGTACTTC.

The chain combines TRBV25-1 with TRBJ2-1; the D gene is possibly TRBD1 (6 bases). In germline, CDR1 is MGHDK, CDR2 SYGVNS. This CDR3 spans 14 amino acids. V was trimmed by 3 bases and J by 4 bases, leaving 10 bases between them. The CDR3 DNA reads TGTGCCAGCAGTGACAGGGGCCCTTACAATGAGCAGTTCTTC. Translating gives CASSDRGPYNEQFF.

This clonotype was counted between two and nine times. This sequence joins TRBV3-1 and TRBJ1-5, with TRBD1 matching over 7 bases. There are 16 residues in the CDR3. Germline CDR1 reads LGHDT; CDR2 reads YNNKEL (reference sequence). V trimming: 2 bases; J trimming: 1 base; junction bases outside the gene matches: 5. The CDR3 DNA is TGTGCCAGCAGCCAATTTTGGGGACAGAGCAATCAGCCCCAGCATTTT. Protein sequence: CASSQFWGQSNQPQHF.

The V call is TRBV18, the J call TRBJ2-7; D not certain. This CDR3 is 15 amino acids long. With 2 bases removed from V and 0 bases from J, the gap between germline ends came to 11 bases. Germline lookup yields CDR1 KGHSH and CDR2 LQKENI. This CDR3 reads CASSPGSRSSYEQYV. In nucleotides, the CDR3 is TGTGCCAGCTCACCAGGCAGCAGGAGCTCCTACGAGCAGTACGTC.

This clonotype turned up a few times. V is TRBV20-1 and J is TRBJ2-3, with D tentatively TRBD2 (5 bases). The CDR3 consists of 15 residues. Trimming removed 6 bases at V and 3 bases at J, with 19 bases between. The germline V gene encodes CDR1 DFQATT and CDR2 SNEGSKA (reference sequence). The CDR3 protein is CSAPGRDLGTDTQYF. In nucleotides, the CDR3 is TGCAGTGCGCCGGGCCGGGATCTGGGTACAGATACGCAGTATTTT.

The gene calls are TRBV10-1 and TRBJ2-2; TRBD1 aligns across 8 bases. The CDR3 loop spans 15 amino acids. Unmatched junction bases numbered 3, after V lost 2 bases and J lost 4 bases. CDR1 is WNHNN and CDR2 is SYGVQD in the germline V gene (reference sequence). This chain's CDR3 is CASSEGGQGTGELFF. CDR3 nucleotides: TGCGCCAGCAGTGAGGGAGGACAGGGCACCGGGGAGCTGTTTTTT.

This clonotype was counted only a few times. This chain uses TRBV6-5 with TRBJ1-4; TRBD1 aligns across 9 bases. V gave up 10 bases and J gave up 7 bases; unmatched junction bases: 7. The CDR3 length is 13 residues. Germline values: CDR1 MNHEY, CDR2 SVGAGI. The CDR3 protein is CATGTGRSEKLFF. For the CDR3, the DNA is TGTGCCACCGGGACAGGGAGAAGTGAAAAACTGTTTTTT.

This clonotype has a handful of counts. This chain connects TRBV6-5 to TRBJ1-6, with 7 bases matching TRBD1. After removal of 1 base from V and 13 bases from J, the junction contained 7 bases not matched to a gene. This CDR3 is built from 14 residues. The germline V gene has CDR1 MNHEY and CDR2 SVGAGI. CDR3 in amino acids: CASSYYGQAAPLHF. The DNA for the CDR3 is TGTGCCAGCAGTTACTATGGACAGGCGGCGCCCCTCCACTTT.

The chain uses TRBV5-6 and TRBJ2-4, with D maybe TRBD1 (6 bases). The V gene lost 2 bases and the J gene lost 6 bases, with 15 bases spanning the gap. This CDR3 comprises 15 residues. Germline V gives CDR1 SGHDT, CDR2 YYEEEE. CDR3 nucleotides: TGTGCCAGCAGCTTCCCGGGACACGAGGGAAACATTCAGTACTTC. As protein: CASSFPGHEGNIQYF.

This chain joins TRBV20-1 and TRBJ2-7; the match to TRBD2 covers 7 bases. The CDR3 length is 13 residues. In germline, CDR1 is DFQATT, CDR2 SNEGSKA (reference sequence). V was clipped by 2 bases and J by 4 bases; unmatched bases: 5. The CDR3 loop reads CSARLYSGYEQYF. The DNA for the CDR3 is TGCAGTGCTAGACTATATAGCGGGTACGAGCAGTACTTC.

Only a few counts were recorded for this clonotype. The CDR3 here is CASRSDRGTEAFF. The CDR3 region has the DNA TGTGCCAGCAGATCCGACAGGGGCACTGAAGCTTTCTTT. The chain uses TRBV6-5 and TRBJ1-1; 8 nucleotides line up with TRBD1. This CDR3 region has 13 residues. Germline assignment: CDR1 MNHEY and CDR2 SVGAGI. Trimming cost V 6 bases and J 4 bases; bases outside gene matches: 4.

There are a few counts of this clonotype. V and J are TRBV12-3 or TRBV12-4 and TRBJ2-2, with 8 positions matching TRBD1. The V gene end was trimmed by 5 bases and the J gene end by 5 bases; junction bases not matched to a gene: 7. The CDR3 sequence is 15 residues long. This chain's CDR3 is CASSPGTGSTGELFF. For the CDR3, the DNA is TGTGCCAGCAGTCCCGGGACAGGTTCGACCGGGGAGCTGTTTTTT.